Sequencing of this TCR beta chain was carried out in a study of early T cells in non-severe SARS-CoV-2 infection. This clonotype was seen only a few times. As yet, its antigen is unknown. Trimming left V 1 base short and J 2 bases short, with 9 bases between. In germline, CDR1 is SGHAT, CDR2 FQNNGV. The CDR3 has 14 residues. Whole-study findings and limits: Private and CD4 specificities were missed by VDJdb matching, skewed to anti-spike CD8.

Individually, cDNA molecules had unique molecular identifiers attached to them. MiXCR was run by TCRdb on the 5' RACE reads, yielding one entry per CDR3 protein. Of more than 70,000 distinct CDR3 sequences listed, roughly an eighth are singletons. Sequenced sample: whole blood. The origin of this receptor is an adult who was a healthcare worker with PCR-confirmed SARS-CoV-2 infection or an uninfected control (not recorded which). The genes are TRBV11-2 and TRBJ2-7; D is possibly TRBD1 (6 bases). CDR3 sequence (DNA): TGTGCCAGCAGCTTAGGCACAGGGACCTACGAGCAGTACTTC. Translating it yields CASSLGTGTYEQYF.